These 18 T cell receptor beta chains were all obtained from the same sample, sequenced in a study of T cells after yellow fever vaccination. Using its own MiXCR run on the 5' RACE reads, TCRdb lists one record per CDR3 protein. The table has 500,000 to 650,000 distinct CDR3 sequences, approximately 12% seen once. The sequenced sample was PBMCs, obtained on the day of the yellow fever booster vaccination. These receptor sequences come from a man aged 25-40 years who received the YFV17D yellow fever vaccine.

This chain joins TRBV9 and TRBJ2-7; perhaps TRBD1 as D (6 bases). CDR3 length equals 14 residues. V was cut by 2 bases and J by 3 bases, with 12 bases left in between. Germline V gene lookup returns CDR1 SGDLS and CDR2 YYNGEE. DNA for the CDR3: TGTGCCAGCAGCGTGACAGGAGCAGACTACGAGCAGTACTTC. This encodes CASSVTGADYEQYF.

This clonotype was detected only a few times. The V call is TRBV20-1, the J call TRBJ2-1, with 8 bases fitting TRBD2. This CDR3 spans 15 amino acids. Germline V gene lookup returns CDR1 DFQATT and CDR2 SNEGSKA (reference sequence). V was clipped by 1 base and J by 6 bases; unmatched bases: 8. CDR3 in amino acids: CSARVSGRAINEQFF. The CDR3 region has the DNA TGCAGTGCTAGAGTATCCGGGAGGGCGATCAATGAGCAGTTCTTC.

This chain uses TRBV6-5 with TRBJ1-2; D ambiguous. Germline V gives CDR1 MNHEY, CDR2 SVGAGI. The CDR3 covers 13 residues. Trimming stripped 2 bases from V and 6 bases from J, with 10 bases between. The CDR3 coding sequence is TGTGCCAGCAGTTACGGAGGATGGGATGGCTACACCTTC. Translation gives CASSYGGWDGYTF.

The V and J genes are TRBV6-5 and TRBJ2-7; the D gene is possibly TRBD2 (5 bases). This CDR3 contains 13 residues. Germline V CDR1 and CDR2: MNHEY, SVGAGI. V was trimmed by 0 bases and J by 3 bases, leaving 6 bases between them. CDR3 sequence (DNA): TGTGCCAGCAGTTACTCCGGGAACTACGAGCAGTACTTC. Residues: CASSYSGNYEQYF.

This clonotype showed up just a few times. V and J are TRBV5-1 and TRBJ1-6, with 8 nucleotides matching TRBD1. The V and J ends lost 4 bases and 3 bases, in that order; junction bases with no gene match: 3. This CDR3 is built from 15 residues. Looked up from germline, CDR1 is SGHRS and CDR2 is YFSETQ. This CDR3 reads CASSQTGDYNSPLHF. CDR3 bases: TGCGCCAGCAGCCAGACAGGGGACTATAATTCACCCCTCCACTTT.

This clonotype was recorded a few times. One end of the junction is discordant with germline, which a read error may explain. The gene calls are TRBV5-1 and TRBJ1-2; 10 positions match TRBD1. Germline assignment: CDR1 SGHRS and CDR2 YFSETQ. The CDR3 is 13 residues long. The CDR3 DNA reads TGCGCCAGCAGCTCCCCGGGACAGGGGACTCGAAACTTC. Protein product: CASSSPGQGTRNF.

This clonotype showed up just a few times. V is TRBV19 and J is TRBJ1-1; no definite D call. V gave up 6 bases and J gave up 8 bases, with 13 bases separating them. CDR1 and CDR2 from the germline V gene are LNHDA and SQIVND (reference sequence). The CDR3 runs 12 residues. Here the CDR3 reads CASRGNPSEAFF. The CDR3 DNA is TGTGCCAGTAGGGGGAATCCCTCCGAAGCTTTCTTT.

There are a few counts of this clonotype. This chain links TRBV2 with TRBJ2-1; the D gene is possibly TRBD1 (5 bases). There are 15 residues in the CDR3. V was cut by 1 base and J by 6 bases, with 13 bases left in between. Germline-derived CDR1 and CDR2 are SNHLY and FYNNEI. CDR3: CASSEVRKRGNEQFF. The CDR3 DNA reads as TGTGCCAGCAGTGAAGTGCGCAAAAGGGGCAATGAGCAGTTCTTC.

This clonotype was detected a few times. The chain couples TRBV7-9 to TRBJ2-1; D may be TRBD2 (6 bases). The V end lost 2 bases, the J end lost 5 bases, and 10 bases lay between the germline ends. The CDR3 is 14 amino acids. Per germline, CDR1 SEHNR and CDR2 FQNEAQ (reference sequence). CDR3 bases: TGTGCCAGCAGCTTAAAACTAGCCAACAATGAGCAGTTCTTC. As protein: CASSLKLANNEQFF.

J is TRBJ2-7 and V is TRBV7-2, with D maybe TRBD2 (5 bases). This CDR3 is 13 amino acids long. Trimming took 3 bases from V and 6 from J, leaving 12 bases between them. Germline assignment: CDR1 SGHTA and CDR2 FQGNSA. Written as DNA, the CDR3 is TGTGCCAGCAGCTTCTTGATAACTAGCGAGCAGTACTTC. Protein product: CASSFLITSEQYF.

The V gene is TRBV9, the J gene TRBJ2-7, with 10 nucleotides matching TRBD2. Looked up from germline, CDR1 is SGDLS and CDR2 is YYNGEE. This CDR3 has 20 residues. V was pared by 1 base and J by 2 bases, with 18 bases of the junction left unmatched. The CDR3 protein is CASSVKGQSASGSPPYEQYF. Here the CDR3 DNA reads TGTGCCAGCAGCGTAAAGGGGCAGAGCGCTAGCGGGAGTCCCCCCTACGAGCAGTACTTC. The full variable domain, in which reference TRBV9 and TRBJ2-7 provide the parts outside the CDR3, is DSGVTQTPKHLITATGQRVTLRCSPRSGDLSVYWYQQSLDQGLQFLIQYYNGEERAKGNILERFSAQQFPDLHSELNLSSLELGDSALYFCASSVKGQSASGSPPYEQYFGPGTRLTVT.

V and J are TRBV7-2 and TRBJ2-1; 10 bases map to TRBD2. Germline V gene sequence: CDR1 SGHTA, CDR2 FQGNSA. This CDR3 spans 14 amino acids. V lost 5 bases and J lost 9; bases outside the gene matches: 7. CDR3 sequence: CASSRAGGPGEQFF. The CDR3 DNA reads as TGTGCCAGCAGCCGAGCGGGAGGGCCTGGTGAGCAGTTCTTC.

This clonotype was found a few times. The V gene is TRBV28, the J gene TRBJ2-2; D perhaps matches TRBD1 (5 bases). Between the trimmed V and J ends, which lost 7 bases and 6 bases, there was a span of 9 bases. Germline lookup yields CDR1 MDHEN and CDR2 SYDVKM. This CDR3 is built from 12 residues. The CDR3 nucleotides are TGTGCCAGCAACTCAGGGTCCGGGGAGCTGTTTTTT. Its protein product is CASNSGSGELFF.

The table lists this clonotype with many counts. J is TRBJ2-2 and V is TRBV5-1; D remains ambiguous. This CDR3 comprises 14 residues. V was clipped by 1 base and J by 0 bases, with 4 bases between them. Germline V gene lookup returns CDR1 SGHRS and CDR2 YFSETQ. The CDR3 region has the DNA TGCGCCAGCAGCTTGTCACCGAACACCGGGGAGCTGTTTTTT. Its protein product is CASSLSPNTGELFF.

This clonotype was seen more than once but under ten times. V and J are TRBV20-1 and TRBJ2-1; D gene ambiguous. Germline CDR1 reads DFQATT; CDR2 reads SNEGSKA (reference sequence). This CDR3 spans 14 amino acids. V was shortened by 6 bases and J by 0 bases, with 12 bases between the two germline ends. The CDR3 DNA sequence: TGCAGTGCCCCGACGAGCCACTCCTACAATGAGCAGTTCTTC. It yields the protein CSAPTSHSYNEQFF.

This clonotype was observed a few times. The V call is TRBV5-1, the J call TRBJ2-1; 10 bases agree with TRBD2. The CDR3 loop spans 18 amino acids. CDR1 is SGHRS and CDR2 is YFSETQ in the germline V gene. Germline trimming cut 6 bases from V and 0 bases from J; bases unmatched to any gene: 12. The CDR3, as DNA: TGCGCCAGCAAGATCCTAGCGGGGGAGTTTAGCTCCTACAATGAGCAGTTCTTC. Protein product: CASKILAGEFSSYNEQFF.

There are a few counts of this clonotype. J is TRBJ2-5 and V is TRBV24-1; the D call may be TRBD1 or TRBD2 (5 bases each). The V end lost 10 bases, the J end lost 1 base, and 12 bases lay between the germline ends. Germline lookup yields CDR1 KGHDR and CDR2 SFDVKD. CDR3 size: 13 residues. CDR3 protein: CATGYGTQETQYF. CDR3 coding DNA: TGTGCCACGGGCTACGGGACCCAAGAGACCCAGTACTTC.

This clonotype was seen a few times. This chain links TRBV20-1 with TRBJ2-7; D is possibly TRBD2 (5 bases). The CDR3 runs to 15 residues. V lost 1 base and J lost 3, with 16 bases in between. Germline V CDR1 and CDR2: DFQATT, SNEGSKA (reference sequence). The CDR3 DNA follows: TGCAGTGCTAGAGCCGGTCCGGGATACAGCTACGAGCAGTACTTC. Translating it yields CSARAGPGYSYEQYF.